This T cell receptor beta chain comes out of a study of OX40 agonist ivuxolimab in advanced cancers. The study's findings and limits: Partial responders at 0.1-3.0 mg/kg showed near-lowest clonal expansion.

Trimming pared 2 bases from V and 3 bases from J, leaving 14 bases between. The CDR3 length is 15 residues. Germline V gene lookup returns CDR1 MGHRA and CDR2 YSYEKL. Here immunoSEQ multiplex PCR was the method, and the copy in TCRdb shows in-frame clones only, minus some. This table holds roughly 75,000 clones, 85% to 90% found once. Concerning this clone itself: Its antigen is unidentified.

The receptor comes from an adult with an advanced solid tumor such as melanoma, head and neck, liver or kidney cancer. The starting material was CD4+ or CD8+ T cells sorted from blood, obtained in a trial of the OX40 agonist ivuxolimab. This chain joins TRBV4-1 and TRBJ2-7, with no clear D. The CDR3 spells CASSQTATLSYEQYF. The CDR3 region has the DNA TGCGCCAGCAGCCAAACAGCCACCCTAAGCTACGAGCAGTACTTC.